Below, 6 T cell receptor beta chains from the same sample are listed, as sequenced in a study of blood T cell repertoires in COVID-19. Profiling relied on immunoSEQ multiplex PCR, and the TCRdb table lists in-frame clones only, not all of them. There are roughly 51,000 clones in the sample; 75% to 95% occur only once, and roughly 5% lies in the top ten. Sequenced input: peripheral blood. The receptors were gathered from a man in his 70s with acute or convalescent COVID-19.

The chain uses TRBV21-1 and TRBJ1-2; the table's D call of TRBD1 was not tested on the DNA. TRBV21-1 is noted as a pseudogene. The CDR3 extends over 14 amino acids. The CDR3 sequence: CASSNTGTGYGYTF. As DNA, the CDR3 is TGTGCCAGCAGCAACACCGGGACAGGATATGGCTACACCTTC.

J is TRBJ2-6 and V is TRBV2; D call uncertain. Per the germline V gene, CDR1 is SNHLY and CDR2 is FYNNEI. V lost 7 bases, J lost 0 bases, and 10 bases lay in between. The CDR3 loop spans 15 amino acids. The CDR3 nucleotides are TGTGCCAGCAAGCTAGAGACCTCTGGGGCCAACGTCCTGACTTTC. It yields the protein CASKLETSGANVLTF. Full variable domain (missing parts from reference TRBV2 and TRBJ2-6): EPEVTQTPSHQVTQMGQEVILRCVPISNHLYFYWYRQILGQKVEFLVSFYNNEISEKSEIFDDQFSVERPDGSNFTLKIRSTKLEDSAMYFCASKLETSGANVLTFGAGSRLTVL.

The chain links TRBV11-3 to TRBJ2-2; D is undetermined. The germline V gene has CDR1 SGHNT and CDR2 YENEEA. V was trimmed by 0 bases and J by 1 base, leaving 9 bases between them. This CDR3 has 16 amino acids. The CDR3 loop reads CASSLDRTGNTGELFF. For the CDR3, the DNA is TGTGCCAGCAGCTTAGATAGAACCGGGAACACCGGGGAGCTGTTTTTT.

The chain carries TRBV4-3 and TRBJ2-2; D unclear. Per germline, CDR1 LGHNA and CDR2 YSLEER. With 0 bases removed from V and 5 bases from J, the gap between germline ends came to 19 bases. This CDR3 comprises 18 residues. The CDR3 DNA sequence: TGCGCCAGCAGCCAAGATCGGAGTGGTAGACCGAGGACCGGGGAGCTGTTTTTT. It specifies CASSQDRSGRPRTGELFF.

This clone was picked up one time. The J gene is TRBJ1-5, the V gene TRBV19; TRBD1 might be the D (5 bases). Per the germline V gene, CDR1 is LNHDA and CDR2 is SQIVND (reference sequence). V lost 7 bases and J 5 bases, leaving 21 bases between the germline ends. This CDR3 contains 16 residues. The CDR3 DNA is TGTGCCAGTACCTTCACCGGGCCCGGGGGTCATCAGCCCCAGCATTTT. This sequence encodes CASTFTGPGGHQPQHF.

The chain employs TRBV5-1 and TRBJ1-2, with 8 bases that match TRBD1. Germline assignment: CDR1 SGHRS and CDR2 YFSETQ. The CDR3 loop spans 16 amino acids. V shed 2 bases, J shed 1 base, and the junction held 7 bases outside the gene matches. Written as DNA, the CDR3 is TGCGCCAGCAGCTTTCGGACAGGGAGGTTTAACTATGGCTACACCTTC. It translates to CASSFRTGRFNYGYTF. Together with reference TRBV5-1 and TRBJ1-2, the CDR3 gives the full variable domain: KAGVTQTPRYLIKTRGQQVTLSCSPISGHRSVSWYQQTPGQGLQFLFEYFSETQRNKGNFPGRFSGRQFSNSRSEMNVSTLELGDSALYLCASSFRTGRFNYGYTFGSGTRLTVV.